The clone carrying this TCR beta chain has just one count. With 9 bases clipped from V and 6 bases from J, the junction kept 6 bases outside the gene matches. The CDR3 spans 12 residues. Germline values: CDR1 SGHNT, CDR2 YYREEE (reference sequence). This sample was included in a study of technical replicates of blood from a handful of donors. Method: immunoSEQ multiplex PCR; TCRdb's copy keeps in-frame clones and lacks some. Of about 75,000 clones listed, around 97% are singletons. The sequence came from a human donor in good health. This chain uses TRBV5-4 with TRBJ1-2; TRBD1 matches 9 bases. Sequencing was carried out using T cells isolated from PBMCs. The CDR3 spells CATVDRGDGYTF. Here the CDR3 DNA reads TGTGCCACCGTCGACAGGGGGGATGGCTACACCTTC.